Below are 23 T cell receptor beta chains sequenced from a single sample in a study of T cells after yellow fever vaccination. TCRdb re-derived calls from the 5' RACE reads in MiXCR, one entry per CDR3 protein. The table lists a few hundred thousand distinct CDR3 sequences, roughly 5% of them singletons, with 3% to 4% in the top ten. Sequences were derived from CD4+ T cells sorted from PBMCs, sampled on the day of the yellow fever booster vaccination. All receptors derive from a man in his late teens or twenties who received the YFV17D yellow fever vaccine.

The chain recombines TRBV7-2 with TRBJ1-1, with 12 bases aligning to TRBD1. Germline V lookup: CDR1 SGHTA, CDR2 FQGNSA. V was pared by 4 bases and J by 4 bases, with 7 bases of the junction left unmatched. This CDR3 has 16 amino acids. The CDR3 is CASSWGQGAGGTEAFF. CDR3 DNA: TGTGCCAGCAGCTGGGGACAGGGGGCAGGCGGCACTGAAGCTTTCTTT.

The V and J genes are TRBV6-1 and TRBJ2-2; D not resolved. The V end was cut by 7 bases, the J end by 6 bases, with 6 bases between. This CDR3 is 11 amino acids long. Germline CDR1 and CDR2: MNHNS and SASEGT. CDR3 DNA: TGTGCCAGCAACATACCCGGGGAGCTGTTTTTT. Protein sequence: CASNIPGELFF.

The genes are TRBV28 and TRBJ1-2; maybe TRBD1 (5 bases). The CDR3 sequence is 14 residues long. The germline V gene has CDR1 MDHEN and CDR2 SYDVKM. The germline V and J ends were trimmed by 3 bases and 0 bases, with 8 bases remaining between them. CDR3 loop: CASSLTDANYGYTF. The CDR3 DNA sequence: TGTGCCAGCAGTTTGACAGACGCTAACTATGGCTACACCTTC.

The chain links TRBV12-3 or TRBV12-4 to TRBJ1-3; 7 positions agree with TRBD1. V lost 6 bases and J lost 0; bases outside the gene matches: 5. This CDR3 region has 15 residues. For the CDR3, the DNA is TGTGCCAGCAGCGACAGGGACTACTCTGGAAACACCATATATTTT. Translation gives CASSDRDYSGNTIYF.

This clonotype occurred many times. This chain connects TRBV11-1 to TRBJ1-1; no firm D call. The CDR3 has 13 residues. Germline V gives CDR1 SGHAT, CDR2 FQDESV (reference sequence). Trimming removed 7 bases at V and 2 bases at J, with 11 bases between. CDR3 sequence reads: CASTQNSNTEAFF. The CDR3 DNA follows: TGTGCCAGCACCCAGAACAGCAACACTGAAGCTTTCTTT.

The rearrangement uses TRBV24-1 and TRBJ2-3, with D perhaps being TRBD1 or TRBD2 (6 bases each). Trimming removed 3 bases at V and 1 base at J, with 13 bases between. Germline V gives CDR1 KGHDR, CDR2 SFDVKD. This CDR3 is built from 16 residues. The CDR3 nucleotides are TGTGCCACCAGTGATGAAAGGGGGACTGGCACAGATACGCAGTATTTT. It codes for CATSDERGTGTDTQYF.

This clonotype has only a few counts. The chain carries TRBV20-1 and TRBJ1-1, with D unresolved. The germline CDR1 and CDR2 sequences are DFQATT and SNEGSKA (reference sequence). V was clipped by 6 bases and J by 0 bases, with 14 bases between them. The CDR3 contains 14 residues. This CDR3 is CSALPGTLNTEAFF. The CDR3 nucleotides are TGCAGTGCCCTTCCAGGAACCTTGAACACTGAAGCTTTCTTT.

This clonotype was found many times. The CDR3 DNA reads as TGCGCCAGCAGGCTCGTAAGGGGGCAGGGGTCCTACAATGAGCAGTTCTTC. Its translation: CASRLVRGQGSYNEQFF. V is TRBV4-1 and J is TRBJ2-1; 7 bases match TRBD1. CDR1 and CDR2 (germline): MGHRA, YSYEKL. The V gene end was trimmed by 6 bases and the J gene end by 1 base; junction bases not matched to a gene: 12. This CDR3 has 17 residues.

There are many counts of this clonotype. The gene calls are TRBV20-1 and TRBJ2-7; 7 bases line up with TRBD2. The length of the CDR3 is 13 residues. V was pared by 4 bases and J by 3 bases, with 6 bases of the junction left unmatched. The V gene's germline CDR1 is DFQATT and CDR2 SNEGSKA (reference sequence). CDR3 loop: CSATRLADYEQYF. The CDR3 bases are TGCAGTGCTACTCGACTAGCCGACTACGAGCAGTACTTC.

The CDR3 region is CASSLGQGASGNTIYF. CDR3 bases: TGTGCCAGCAGCCTAGGGCAGGGCGCATCTGGAAACACCATATATTTT. The V and J genes are TRBV7-6 and TRBJ1-3; weak D call: TRBD1 (5 bases). The CDR3 extends over 16 amino acids. Germline values: CDR1 SGHVS, CDR2 FNYEAQ. Trimming took off 5 bases at V and 1 base at J, with 15 bases between the two ends.

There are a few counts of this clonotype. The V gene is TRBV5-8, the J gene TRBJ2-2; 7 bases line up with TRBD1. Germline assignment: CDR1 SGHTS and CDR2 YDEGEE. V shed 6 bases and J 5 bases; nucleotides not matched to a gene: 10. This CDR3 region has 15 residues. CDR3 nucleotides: TGTGCCAGCATCCTAGGGGGACAGACTACCGGGGAGCTGTTTTTT. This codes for CASILGGQTTGELFF.

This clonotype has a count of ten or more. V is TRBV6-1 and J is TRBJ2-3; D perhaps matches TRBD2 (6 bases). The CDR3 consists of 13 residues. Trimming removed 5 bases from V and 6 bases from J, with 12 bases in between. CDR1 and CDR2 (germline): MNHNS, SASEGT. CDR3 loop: CASSPTSPDTQYF. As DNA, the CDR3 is TGTGCCAGCAGTCCCACTAGCCCCGATACGCAGTATTTT.

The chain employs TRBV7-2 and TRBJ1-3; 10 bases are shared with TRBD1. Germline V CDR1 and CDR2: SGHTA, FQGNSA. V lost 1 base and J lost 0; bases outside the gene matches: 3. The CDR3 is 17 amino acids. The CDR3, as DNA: TGTGCCAGCAGCTTAGTATGGGACAGGGGCTCTGGAAACACCATATATTTT. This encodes CASSLVWDRGSGNTIYF.

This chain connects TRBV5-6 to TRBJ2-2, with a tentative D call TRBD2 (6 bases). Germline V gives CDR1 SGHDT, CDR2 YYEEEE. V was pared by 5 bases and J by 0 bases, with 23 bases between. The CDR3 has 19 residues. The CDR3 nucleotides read TGTGCCAGCAGTTGGGTATTCGGGACGACTAGGGCGAACACCGGGGAGCTGTTTTTT. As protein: CASSWVFGTTRANTGELFF.

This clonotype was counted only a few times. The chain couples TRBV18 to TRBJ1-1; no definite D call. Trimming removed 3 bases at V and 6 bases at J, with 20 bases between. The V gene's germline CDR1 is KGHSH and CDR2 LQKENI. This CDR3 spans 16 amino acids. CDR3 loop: CASSPKLLTTLPEAFF. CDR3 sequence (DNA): TGTGCCAGCTCACCGAAATTATTGACAACCCTCCCTGAAGCTTTCTTT.

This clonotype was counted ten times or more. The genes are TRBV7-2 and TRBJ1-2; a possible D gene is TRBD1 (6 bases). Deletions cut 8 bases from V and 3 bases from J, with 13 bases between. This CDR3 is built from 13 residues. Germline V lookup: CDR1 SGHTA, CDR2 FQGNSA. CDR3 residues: CASRDTGYYGYTF. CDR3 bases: TGTGCCAGCCGAGACACAGGGTACTATGGCTACACCTTC.

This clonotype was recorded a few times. Written as DNA, the CDR3 is TGTGCCAGCAGCCCTCAGGGGGCGTCAGATACGCAGTATTTT. This gives the protein CASSPQGASDTQYF. V and J are TRBV7-3 and TRBJ2-3, with TRBD1 identical over 8 bases. Germline CDR1 is SGHTA and CDR2 is FQGTGA. V shed 5 bases, J shed 4 bases, and the junction held 5 bases outside the gene matches. This CDR3 spans 14 amino acids.

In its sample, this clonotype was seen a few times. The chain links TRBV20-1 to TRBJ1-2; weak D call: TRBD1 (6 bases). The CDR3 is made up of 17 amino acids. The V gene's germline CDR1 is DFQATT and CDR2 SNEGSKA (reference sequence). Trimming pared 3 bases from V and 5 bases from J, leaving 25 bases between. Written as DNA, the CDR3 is TGCAGTGCTAGCCCGCCAGGACAGCCCAGGAGAGTTTATGGCTACACCTTC. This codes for CSASPPGQPRRVYGYTF.

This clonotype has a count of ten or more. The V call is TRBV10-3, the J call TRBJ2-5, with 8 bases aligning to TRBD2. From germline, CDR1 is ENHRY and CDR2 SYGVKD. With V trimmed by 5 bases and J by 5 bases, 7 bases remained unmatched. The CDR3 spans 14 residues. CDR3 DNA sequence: TGTGCCATCAGTCCGGGGGGGCTAGGGGAGACCCAGTACTTC. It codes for CAISPGGLGETQYF.

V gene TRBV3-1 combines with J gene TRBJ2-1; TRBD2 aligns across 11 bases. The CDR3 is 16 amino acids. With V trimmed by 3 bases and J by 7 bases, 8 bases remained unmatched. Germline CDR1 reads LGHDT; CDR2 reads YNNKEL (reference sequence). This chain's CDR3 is CASSQILAGAKNEQFF. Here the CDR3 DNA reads TGTGCCAGCAGCCAGATACTAGCGGGGGCTAAGAATGAGCAGTTCTTC.

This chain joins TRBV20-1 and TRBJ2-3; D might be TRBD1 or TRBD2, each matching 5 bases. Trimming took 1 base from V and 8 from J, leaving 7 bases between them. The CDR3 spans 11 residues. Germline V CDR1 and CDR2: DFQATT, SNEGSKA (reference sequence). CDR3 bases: TGCAGTGCTAGAGTGAGGGGTACGCAGTATTTT. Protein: CSARVRGTQYF.

The CDR3 region is CASGTFLSGFTEAFF. For the CDR3, the DNA is TGTGCTAGTGGGACGTTCCTCTCAGGGTTTACTGAAGCTTTCTTT. The V and J genes are TRBV12-5 and TRBJ1-1, with D tentatively TRBD1 (5 bases). Germline V lookup: CDR1 LGHNT, CDR2 FRNRAP. Trimming removed 6 bases from V and 5 bases from J, with 19 bases in between. This CDR3 spans 15 amino acids.

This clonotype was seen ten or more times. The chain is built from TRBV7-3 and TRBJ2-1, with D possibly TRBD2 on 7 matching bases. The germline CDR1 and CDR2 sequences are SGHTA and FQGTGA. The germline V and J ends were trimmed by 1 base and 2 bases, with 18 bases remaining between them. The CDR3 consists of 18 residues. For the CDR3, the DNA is TGTGCCAGCAGCTTAAGGTTGGCGGGGGCCCCGCCCTACAATGAGCAGTTCTTC. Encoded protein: CASSLRLAGAPPYNEQFF.